The source of this TCR beta chain is a study of blood T cell repertoires in COVID-19. Across the study: PBMCs, B-cell-depleted T cells, or T cells provided the cDNA or gDNA that made up the material.

Authors' analysis steps: Quantification of nucleated cells was approximated via reference gene primer amplification. Sequenced by immunoSEQ multiplex PCR; TCRdb stores in-frame clones only, minus some. The V and J calls and clone size come from that table; D and trimming were worked out from the DNA. The table shows approximately 67,000 clones, with 80% to 95% occurring only once. The V and J ends lost 6 bases and 5 bases respectively, with 19 bases between them. This CDR3 comprises 15 residues. From germline, CDR1 is SGHRS and CDR2 YFSETQ. The sample was peripheral blood. The sequence derives from a woman in her sixties or seventies with active COVID-19. V is TRBV5-1 and J is TRBJ2-3, with D maybe TRBD2 (5 bases). This CDR3 is CASTDFLGEVDTQYF. CDR3 in DNA: TGCGCCAGCACCGACTTCCTGGGAGAGGTAGATACGCAGTATTTT.